The 2 T cell receptor beta chains below all came from one sample that was sequenced in a study of T cell responses to AZD1222 COVID-19 vaccine. Produced via immunoSEQ multiplex PCR; TCRdb's table is partial and in-frame only. This sample has around 91,000 clones; 91% occur once, and the top ten carry 8% to 8.5%. The sample consisted of peripheral blood, taken 28 days after the second AZD1222 dose. These receptors all stem from an adult who received the AZD1222 COVID-19 vaccine.

The CDR3 loop reads CASTSLAASGRMKTQYF. DNA for the CDR3: TGTGCCAGCACCTCCCTCGCGGCTAGCGGGAGGATGAAGACCCAGTACTTC. V and J are TRBV28 and TRBJ2-5; the match to TRBD2 covers 11 bases. Germline V gene data show CDR1 as MDHEN and CDR2 as SYDVKM. CDR3 size: 17 residues. After removal of 7 bases from V and 6 bases from J, the junction contained 16 bases not matched to a gene.

This chain joins TRBV30 and TRBJ2-3; TRBD2 agrees at 11 bases. The CDR3 totals 16 residues. J was trimmed by 2 bases and V by 1 base; bases with no gene match: 5. In germline, CDR1 is GTSNPN, CDR2 SVGIG (reference sequence). CDR3 sequence: CAWSEGTSGYTDTQYF. In DNA, the CDR3 is TGTGCCTGGAGTGAGGGGACTAGCGGCTACACAGATACGCAGTATTTT.